Shown below are 15 T cell receptor beta chains from a single sample sequenced in a study of regulatory T cells in long-lasting Graves disease (dated by TCRdb to the early 2020s). Library preparation was by multiplex PCR. This sample was sequenced with an Illumina HiSeq 4000. iRepertoire HTBI primers and Arm-PCR amplification of CDR3 regions were used to construct TCR beta libraries. Clones were called with MiXCR by TCRdb after fastp trimmed the public reads at Q25, and only in-frame beta chains were retained. Every entry covers one CDR3 protein and lists the most common genes and DNA from its rows. The sample table shows around 430,000 distinct CDR3 sequences, and about 20% are seen once. Together, the top ten hold around 13% of the sample. In light of the paper, this sample's time point label describes: persistent/refractory GD, antithyroid drugs over 5 years with positive TRAb. For both TCR sequencing and RNA sequencing, RNA was extracted from PBMCs using TRIzol.

The specimen was peripheral blood mononuclear cells (PBMCs), collected when the disease was refractory, from a patient treated with antithyroid drugs. These TCRs come from a female donor with Graves disease.

This clonotype has at least ten counts. This chain's CDR3 is CAVRGPNQPQHF. CDR3 nucleotide sequence: TGTGCCGTTAGGGGGCCGAATCAGCCCCAGCATTTT. The chain couples TRBV28 to TRBJ1-5, with 7 bases aligning to TRBD1. Germline loops: CDR1 MDHEN, CDR2 SYDVKM. Losses at the gene ends were 11 bases for V and 4 bases for J; bases not matched to a gene: 5. The CDR3 extends over 12 amino acids.

This chain uses TRBV28 with TRBJ2-7, with 10 bases identical to TRBD1. CDR3 length: 13 amino acids. Trimming took 10 bases from V and 5 from J; bases not matched to a gene: 8. CDR1 and CDR2 from the germline V gene are MDHEN and SYDVKM. The CDR3 DNA sequence: TGTGCCACCCGACAGGGGGCGCCCCACGAGCAGTACTTC. Amino acids: CATRQGAPHEQYF.

This chain connects TRBV7-9 to TRBJ2-2, with 8 bases identical to TRBD1. The CDR3 contains 16 residues. CDR1 and CDR2 from the germline V gene are SEHNR and FQNEAQ (reference sequence). V was clipped by 6 bases and J by 3 bases; unmatched bases: 9. The CDR3 protein is CASRDKDRDDTGELFF. In nucleotides, the CDR3 is TGTGCCAGCAGAGACAAGGACAGGGATGACACCGGGGAGCTGTTTTTT. Combining the CDR3 with reference TRBV7-9 and TRBJ2-2 gives the whole variable domain DTGVSQNPRHKITKRGQNVTFRCDPISEHNRLYWYRQTLGQGPEFLTYFQNEAQLEKSRLLSDRFSAERPKGSFSTLEIQRTEQGDSAMYLCASRDKDRDDTGELFFGEGSRLTVL.

This clonotype appeared many times. The gene calls are TRBV11-1 and TRBJ2-6; no definite D call. CDR3 length: 13 residues. V was trimmed by 5 bases and J by 1 base, leaving 3 bases between them. Germline V gene lookup returns CDR1 SGHAT and CDR2 FQDESV (reference sequence). The CDR3 protein is CASSGSGANVLTF. CDR3 sequence (DNA): TGTGCCAGCAGCGGGTCTGGGGCCAACGTCCTGACTTTC.

The chain recombines TRBV9 with TRBJ2-6; 8 bases map to TRBD1. The CDR3 is 20 amino acids. V lost 4 bases and J lost 2; bases outside the gene matches: 17. CDR1 SGDLS and CDR2 YYNGEE come from the germline V gene. The CDR3 loop reads CASSISRGPGGLTGANVLTF. The CDR3 DNA sequence: TGTGCCAGCAGCATATCTAGGGGCCCAGGGGGCTTAACTGGGGCCAACGTCCTGACTTTC.

The chain carries TRBV15 and TRBJ2-2; D call uncertain. Germline V gives CDR1 LNHNV, CDR2 YYDKDF (reference sequence). Between the trimmed V and J ends, which lost 8 bases and 6 bases, there was a span of 16 bases. The CDR3 length is 14 residues. This chain's CDR3 is CATGEVRGAGELFF. The CDR3 DNA sequence: TGTGCCACCGGGGAAGTCCGTGGCGCCGGGGAGCTGTTTTTT.

The chain recombines TRBV19 with TRBJ2-3, with 12 bases lining up with TRBD1. After removal of 3 bases from V and 2 bases from J, the junction contained 9 bases not matched to a gene. There are 18 residues in the CDR3. Germline V gives CDR1 LNHDA, CDR2 SQIVND (reference sequence). The CDR3 protein is CASSIGTGGSVLTDTQYF. The CDR3 DNA is TGTGCCAGTAGTATCGGGACAGGGGGCTCCGTTCTCACAGATACGCAGTATTTT.

The V gene is TRBV6-1, the J gene TRBJ1-5; possibly TRBD1 for D (5 bases). Germline V gene sequence: CDR1 MNHNS, CDR2 SASEGT. The CDR3 is 13 residues long. V lost 10 bases to trimming and J lost 1 base, with 11 bases between them. CDR3 DNA: TGTGCCATCCGGGGCAGAAGCAATCAGCCCCAGCATTTT. Translated: CAIRGRSNQPQHF.

This clonotype was picked up many times. The chain has TRBV6-1 and TRBJ2-7; 7 bases line up with TRBD1. The germline V gene encodes CDR1 MNHNS and CDR2 SASEGT. The ends lost 6 bases at V and 0 bases at J; junction bases unmatched: 5. CDR3 length: 14 amino acids. CDR3 in amino acids: CASRVRDSSYEQYF. The CDR3 bases are TGTGCCAGCAGGGTCCGGGACAGCTCCTACGAGCAGTACTTC.

Written as DNA, the CDR3 is TGCGCCAGCAGCCAAGATCCTACCATAAACACCGGGGAGCTGTTTTTT. This sequence encodes CASSQDPTINTGELFF. The V call is TRBV4-3, the J call TRBJ2-2; D is unresolved. The CDR3 contains 16 residues. Germline CDR1 reads LGHNA; CDR2 reads YSLEER. With 0 bases removed from V and 2 bases from J, the gap between germline ends came to 10 bases.

In DNA form, the CDR3 reads TGCAGTGCTAGAGATACAGGGGACGGCTACACCTTC. It codes for CSARDTGDGYTF. The genes are TRBV20-1 and TRBJ1-2; 7 bases fit TRBD1. V was pared by 0 bases and J by 8 bases, with 3 bases of the junction left unmatched. The CDR3 sequence is 12 residues long. CDR1 and CDR2 from the germline V gene are DFQATT and SNEGSKA (reference sequence).

The CDR3 region has the DNA TGTGCCACCTGCCTGGAGGGGCACACTGAAGCTTTCTTT. Amino acids: CATCLEGHTEAFF. The gene calls are TRBV6-2 or TRBV6-3 and TRBJ1-1, with D perhaps TRBD1 (5 bases). The V end was cut by 10 bases, the J end by 3 bases, with 15 bases between. The germline CDR1 and CDR2 sequences are MNHEY and SVGEGT. The length of the CDR3 is 13 residues.

This clonotype was found many times. The rearrangement links TRBV7-8 to TRBJ1-4; D gene ambiguous. The CDR3 is 14 amino acids. Germline CDR1 reads SGHVS; CDR2 reads FQNEAQ. V lost 5 bases and J 0 bases, leaving 7 bases between the germline ends. CDR3 protein: CASSLWATNEKLFF. The CDR3 nucleotides read TGTGCCAGCAGCCTATGGGCAACTAATGAAAAACTGTTTTTT.

This clonotype has at least ten counts. The J gene is TRBJ2-7, the V gene TRBV7-9, with TRBD1 identical over 8 bases. The CDR3 is 15 amino acids. Looked up from germline, CDR1 is SEHNR and CDR2 is FQNEAQ (reference sequence). V gave up 1 base and J gave up 2 bases; unmatched junction bases: 4. Here the CDR3 DNA reads TGTGCCAGCAGCTTAGGACAGGGGATCCCCTACGAGCAGTACTTC. It specifies CASSLGQGIPYEQYF.

In its sample, this clonotype was seen many times. This rearrangement joins TRBV3-1 to TRBJ1-6, with 11 positions matching TRBD1. The J segment lost 6 bases and the V segment lost 4 bases, leaving 5 bases of the junction unmatched. This CDR3 comprises 16 residues. Germline CDR1 LGHDT, CDR2 YNNKEL (reference sequence). DNA for the CDR3: TGTGCCAGCAGCCCCACGGGACAGGGGGGTAATTCACCCCTCCACTTT. This codes for CASSPTGQGGNSPLHF. Looking up the rest from reference TRBV3-1 and TRBJ1-6 gives the full variable domain: DTAVSQTPKYLVTQMGNDKSIKCEQNLGHDTMYWYKQDSKKFLKIMFSYNNKELIINETVPNRFSPKSPDKAHLNLHINSLELGDSAVYFCASSPTGQGGNSPLHFGNGTRLTVT.